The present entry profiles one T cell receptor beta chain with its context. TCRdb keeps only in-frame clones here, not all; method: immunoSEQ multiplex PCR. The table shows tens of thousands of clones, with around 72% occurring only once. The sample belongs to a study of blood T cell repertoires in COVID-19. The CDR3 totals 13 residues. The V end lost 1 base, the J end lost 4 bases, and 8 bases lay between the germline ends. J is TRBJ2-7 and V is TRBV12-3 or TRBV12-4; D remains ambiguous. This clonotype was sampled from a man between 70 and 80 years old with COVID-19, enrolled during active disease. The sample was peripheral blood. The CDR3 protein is CASSLGQPYEQYF. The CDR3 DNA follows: TGTGCCAGCAGTTTAGGGCAACCTTACGAGCAGTACTTC.